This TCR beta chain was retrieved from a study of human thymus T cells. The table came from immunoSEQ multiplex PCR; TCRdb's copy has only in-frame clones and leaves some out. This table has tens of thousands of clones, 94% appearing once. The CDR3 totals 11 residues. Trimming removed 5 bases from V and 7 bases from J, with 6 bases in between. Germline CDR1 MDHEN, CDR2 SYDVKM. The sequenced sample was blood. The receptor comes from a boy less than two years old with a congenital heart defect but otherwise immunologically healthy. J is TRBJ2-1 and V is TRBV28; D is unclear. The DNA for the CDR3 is TGTGCCAGCAGTGTTAGGAATGAGCAGTTCTTC. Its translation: CASSVRNEQFF.